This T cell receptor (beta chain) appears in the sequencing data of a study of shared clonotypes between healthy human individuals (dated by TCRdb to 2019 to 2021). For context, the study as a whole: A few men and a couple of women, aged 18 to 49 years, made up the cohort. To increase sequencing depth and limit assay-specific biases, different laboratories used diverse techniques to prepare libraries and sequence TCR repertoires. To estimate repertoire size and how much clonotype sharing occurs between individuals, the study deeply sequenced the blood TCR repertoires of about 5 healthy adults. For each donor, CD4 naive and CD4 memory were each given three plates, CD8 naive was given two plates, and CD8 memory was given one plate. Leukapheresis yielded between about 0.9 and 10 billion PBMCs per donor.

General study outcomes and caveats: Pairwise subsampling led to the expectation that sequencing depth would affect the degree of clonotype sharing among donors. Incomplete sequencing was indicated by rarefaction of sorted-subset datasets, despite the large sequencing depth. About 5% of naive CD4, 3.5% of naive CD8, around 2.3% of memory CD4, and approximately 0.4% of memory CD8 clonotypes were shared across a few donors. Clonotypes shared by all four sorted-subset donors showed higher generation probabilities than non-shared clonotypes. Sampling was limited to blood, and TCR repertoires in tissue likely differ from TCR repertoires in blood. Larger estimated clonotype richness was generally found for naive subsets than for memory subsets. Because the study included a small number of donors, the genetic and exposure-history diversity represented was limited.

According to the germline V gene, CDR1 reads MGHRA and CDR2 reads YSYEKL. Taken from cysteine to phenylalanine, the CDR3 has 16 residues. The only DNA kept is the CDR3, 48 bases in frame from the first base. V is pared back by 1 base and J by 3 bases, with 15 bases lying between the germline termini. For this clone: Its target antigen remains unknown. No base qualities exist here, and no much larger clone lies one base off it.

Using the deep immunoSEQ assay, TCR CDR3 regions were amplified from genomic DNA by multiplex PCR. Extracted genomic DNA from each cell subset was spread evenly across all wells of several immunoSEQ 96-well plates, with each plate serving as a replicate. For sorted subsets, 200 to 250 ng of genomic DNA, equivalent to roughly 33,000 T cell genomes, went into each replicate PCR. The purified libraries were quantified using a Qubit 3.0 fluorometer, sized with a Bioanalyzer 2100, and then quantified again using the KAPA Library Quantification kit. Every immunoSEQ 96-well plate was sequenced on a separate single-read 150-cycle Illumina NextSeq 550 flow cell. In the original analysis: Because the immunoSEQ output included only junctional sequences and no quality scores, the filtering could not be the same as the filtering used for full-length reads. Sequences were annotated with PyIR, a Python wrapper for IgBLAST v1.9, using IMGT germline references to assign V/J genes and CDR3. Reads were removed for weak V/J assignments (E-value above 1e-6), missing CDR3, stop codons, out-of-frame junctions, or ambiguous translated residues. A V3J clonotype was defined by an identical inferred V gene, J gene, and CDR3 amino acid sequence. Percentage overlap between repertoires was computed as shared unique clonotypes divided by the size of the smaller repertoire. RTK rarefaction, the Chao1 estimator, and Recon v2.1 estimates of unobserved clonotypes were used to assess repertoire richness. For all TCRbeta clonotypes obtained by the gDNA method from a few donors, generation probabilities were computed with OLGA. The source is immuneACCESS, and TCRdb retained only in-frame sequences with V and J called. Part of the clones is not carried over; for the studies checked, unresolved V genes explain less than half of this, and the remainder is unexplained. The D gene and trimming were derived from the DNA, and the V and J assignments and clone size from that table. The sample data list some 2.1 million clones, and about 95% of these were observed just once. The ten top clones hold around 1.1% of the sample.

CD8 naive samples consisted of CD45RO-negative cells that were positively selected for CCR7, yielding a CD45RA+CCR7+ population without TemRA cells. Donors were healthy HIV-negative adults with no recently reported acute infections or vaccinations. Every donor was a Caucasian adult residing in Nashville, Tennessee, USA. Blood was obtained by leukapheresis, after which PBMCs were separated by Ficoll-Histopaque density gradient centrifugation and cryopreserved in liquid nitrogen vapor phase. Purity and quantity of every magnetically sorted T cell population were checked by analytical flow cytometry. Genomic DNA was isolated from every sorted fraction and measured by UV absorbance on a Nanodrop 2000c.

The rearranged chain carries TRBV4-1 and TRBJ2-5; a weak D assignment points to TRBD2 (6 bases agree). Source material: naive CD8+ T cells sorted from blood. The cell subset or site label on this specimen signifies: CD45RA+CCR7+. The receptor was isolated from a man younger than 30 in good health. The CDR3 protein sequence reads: CASSQGSLAYEETQYF. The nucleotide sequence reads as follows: TGCGCCAGCAGCCAAGGAAGTCTAGCGTACGAAGAGACCCAGTACTTC.